This TCR beta chain was captured by sequencing in a study of cytomegalovirus exposure and HLA in healthy donors. This PCR relied on a set of 60 Vbeta primers and 13 Jbeta primers. Data came from immunoSEQ multiplex PCR; TCRdb stores just in-frame clones and leaves some out. In the table there are approximately 150,000 clones, approximately 81% of which are singletons. Comment on this clone: Its antigen is as yet unknown. At one boundary the junction diverges from the germline segment, which might be a read error.

Points from the study as a whole: Indistinguishable V segments such as TRBV6-2 and TRBV6-3 were excluded. Other equally common chains were less clonally expanded than HLA-associated TCR beta chains, a later analysis showed. There were some public TCRs occurring in many donors, but most TCR sequences were rare.

The V gene's germline CDR1 is SGHNT and CDR2 YENEEA. The CDR3 runs to 15 residues. The rearrangement uses TRBV11-3 and TRBJ2-1, with D possibly matching TRBD2 (6 bases). The sequence was collected from a middle-aged man in good health and CMV-seropositive. Sequencing used PBMCs. The CDR3 region is CASSPRDSRYSEQFF. CDR3 coding DNA: TGTGCCAGCAGCCCGCGGGACTCCCGCTACAGTGAGCAGTTCTTC.